The 22 T cell receptor beta chains presented below share a single source sample, sequenced in a study of control samples from healthy donors and cancer patients (TCRdb year 2020). Library method: the immunoSEQ multiplex PCR assay. What TCRdb holds here is the immuneACCESS table cut down to in-frame rearrangements. Part of the clones is not present; checked against another copy, under half of the missing clones reflect an unresolved V gene, and the others are unexplained. Recorded for this sample are about 140,000 clones; 94% of them occurred a single time. The top ten constitute roughly 13% of the sample. The sequenced sample was blood. The receptors were gathered from a man aged 35 to 55 in good health.

This chain's CDR3 is CASSEAWAGGRSPLHF. In nucleotides, the CDR3 is TGTGCCAGCAGTGAAGCTTGGGCAGGGGGGCGTTCACCCCTCCACTTT. V is TRBV6-1 and J is TRBJ1-6; 7 bases align to TRBD1. Germline loops: CDR1 MNHNS, CDR2 SASEGT. Trimming cost V 0 bases and J 9 bases; bases outside gene matches: 8. This CDR3 region has 16 residues.

J is TRBJ2-5 and V is TRBV5-1; D is possibly TRBD1 or TRBD2 (5 bases each). Trimming removed 4 bases at V and 0 bases at J, with 13 bases between. This CDR3 is 15 amino acids long. Germline CDR1 reads SGHRS; CDR2 reads YFSETQ. The CDR3 loop reads CASSLLGTDQETQYF. CDR3 DNA sequence: TGCGCCAGCAGCCTACTCGGGACGGACCAAGAGACCCAGTACTTC.

This clone is a singleton in its sample. The chain recombines TRBV7-9 with TRBJ2-1, with 11 positions matching TRBD2. Germline V gene sequence: CDR1 SEHNR, CDR2 FQNEAQ (reference sequence). V dropped 6 bases and J dropped 13; count of bases not matched to a gene: 8. This CDR3 contains 13 residues. The CDR3 coding sequence is TGTGCCAGCAGTCATTTTAGCGGGAGGGCCCAGTTCTTC. It is translated as CASSHFSGRAQFF.

The CDR3 loop is CASSFISVEQFF. Here the CDR3 DNA reads TGTGCCAGCAGCTTTATTTCGGTTGAGCAGTTCTTC. The chain couples TRBV7-9 to TRBJ2-1; unclear D gene. The CDR3 length is 12 residues. V dropped 3 bases and J dropped 9 bases, with 9 bases sitting between them. Germline CDR1 is SEHNR and CDR2 is FQNEAQ (reference sequence).

The chain links TRBV6-5 to TRBJ1-1, with 9 positions matching TRBD1. The CDR3 loop spans 13 amino acids. The V gene's germline CDR1 is MNHEY and CDR2 SVGAGI. J gave up 10 bases and V 5 bases, and 8 bases lay outside the gene matches. The CDR3 nucleotides read TGTGCCAGCAGTCTCCGGGACAGGGTAGCAGCTTTCTTT. Protein: CASSLRDRVAAFF.

The V call is TRBV10-2, the J call TRBJ1-2, with D unclear. The V gene's germline CDR1 is WSHSY and CDR2 SAAADI. Deletions cut 7 bases from V and 8 bases from J, with 17 bases between. The CDR3 is 13 amino acids. The CDR3 DNA sequence: TGCGCCAGCACCCCCGGGCCCTCCCCGGGCTACACCTTC. Its protein is CASTPGPSPGYTF.

Notes on this clone: Germline is not matched at one junction end, which may reflect a read error. The chain combines TRBV6-4 with TRBJ2-7, with D possibly matching TRBD2 (5 bases). This CDR3 spans 14 amino acids. Germline V gene lookup returns CDR1 MRHNA and CDR2 SNTAGT. The CDR3 protein is CASSPIEGSSEQYF. The CDR3 DNA is TGTGCCAGCAGCCCAATAGAGGGTTCCTCCGAGCAGTACTTC.

V and J are TRBV6-6 and TRBJ2-7; no clear D gene. Germline loops: CDR1 MNHNY, CDR2 SVGAGI (reference sequence). The CDR3 contains 15 residues. Trimming took 0 bases from V and 0 from J, leaving 9 bases between them. The CDR3 sequence is CASSYSGGSSYEQYF. Written as DNA, the CDR3 is TGTGCCAGCAGTTACTCGGGCGGAAGCTCCTACGAGCAGTACTTC.

The V call is TRBV28, the J call TRBJ1-5; 7 bases are shared with TRBD1. The V gene end was trimmed by 7 bases and the J gene end by 7 bases; junction bases not matched to a gene: 10. Germline CDR1 reads MDHEN; CDR2 reads SYDVKM. The CDR3 consists of 14 residues. The CDR3 nucleotides read TGTGCCAGCACTCCAAACAGGGGATTACAGCCCCAGCATTTT. Translating gives CASTPNRGLQPQHF.

The chain links TRBV6-5 to TRBJ1-5; D is unresolved. V shed 6 bases and J shed 6 bases, with 18 bases lying between them. CDR3 length: 15 amino acids. From germline, CDR1 is MNHEY and CDR2 SVGAGI. The CDR3 sequence: CASRRESGLGQPQHF. Written as DNA, the CDR3 is TGTGCCAGCAGGCGAGAGAGTGGGTTGGGTCAGCCCCAGCATTTT.

This chain connects TRBV9 to TRBJ1-6, with TRBD1 matching over 7 bases. Per germline, CDR1 SGDLS and CDR2 YYNGEE. The CDR3 contains 17 residues. The J segment lost 2 bases and the V segment lost 6 bases, leaving 11 bases of the junction unmatched. CDR3 sequence: CASNGGRGFAYNSPLHF. The CDR3 nucleotides read TGTGCCAGCAACGGAGGCAGGGGGTTCGCCTATAATTCACCCCTCCACTTT. Complete variable domain (other parts from reference TRBV9 and TRBJ1-6): DSGVTQTPKHLITATGQRVTLRCSPRSGDLSVYWYQQSLDQGLQFLIQYYNGEERAKGNILERFSAQQFPDLHSELNLSSLELGDSALYFCASNGGRGFAYNSPLHFGNGTRLTVT.

The chain combines TRBV25-1 with TRBJ1-1; D possibly corresponds to TRBD1 (6 bases). Germline assignment: CDR1 MGHDK and CDR2 SYGVNS. The germline V and J ends were trimmed by 5 bases and 4 bases, with 11 bases remaining between them. The CDR3 is made up of 13 amino acids. CDR3 DNA sequence: TGTGCCAGCAGTCGCGGACAGACCACTGAAGCTTTCTTT. Amino acids: CASSRGQTTEAFF.

J is TRBJ1-4 and V is TRBV7-2; D might be TRBD1 (6 bases). CDR3 length equals 18 residues. Germline lookup yields CDR1 SGHTA and CDR2 FQGNSA. Trimming shortened V by 3 bases and J by 0 bases, and 17 bases separated the two germline ends. Here the CDR3 DNA reads TGTGCCAGCAGCTTGCCTTTAACAGGGAGAACAACTAATGAAAAACTGTTTTTT. Its protein product is CASSLPLTGRTTNEKLFF.

CDR3 DNA: TGTGCCACCAGTGACCCACTCCGGACCACTGAAGCTTTCTTT. It translates to CATSDPLRTTEAFF. V gene TRBV24-1 combines with J gene TRBJ1-1; D is unresolved. The CDR3 has 14 amino acids. The V end lost 4 bases, the J end lost 4 bases, and 12 bases lay between the germline ends. Germline V gene data show CDR1 as KGHDR and CDR2 as SFDVKD.

This chain links TRBV6-5 with TRBJ1-6, with D perhaps matching TRBD1 (5 bases). Trimming took off 2 bases at V and 9 bases at J, with 14 bases between the two ends. Germline CDR1 and CDR2: MNHEY and SVGAGI. The CDR3 is made up of 15 amino acids. CDR3 nucleotide sequence: TGTGCCAGCAGTTACGATTCCCAGGGTCGTTCACCCCTCCACTTT. As protein: CASSYDSQGRSPLHF.

This chain links TRBV5-1 with TRBJ1-1; TRBD1 agrees at 7 bases. The length of the CDR3 is 14 residues. The junction had 2 bases not matched to a gene; V was cut back by 2 bases and J by 1 base. The V gene's germline CDR1 is SGHRS and CDR2 YFSETQ. CDR3 sequence: CASSLRTGNTEAFF. CDR3 nucleotide sequence: TGCGCCAGCAGCTTACGGACAGGGAACACTGAAGCTTTCTTT.

This clone was seen just once. The chain employs TRBV7-6 and TRBJ1-1; D is ambiguous. CDR3 length: 13 residues. Germline CDR1 reads SGHVS; CDR2 reads FNYEAQ. The V end lost 1 base, the J end lost 6 bases, and 9 bases lay between the germline ends. CDR3 in DNA: TGTGCCAGCAGCTTAGGGGGAAGGGCTGAAGCTTTCTTT. It is translated as CASSLGGRAEAFF.

This chain connects TRBV18 to TRBJ1-3; no clear D. Germline V gene sequence: CDR1 KGHSH, CDR2 LQKENI. This CDR3 has 15 residues. V lost 2 bases and J 4 bases, leaving 12 bases between the germline ends. The CDR3 region has the DNA TGTGCCAGCTCACCAGCCGCGGAGCGGGGAAACACCATATATTTT. The encoded protein is CASSPAAERGNTIYF.

The rearrangement joins TRBV9 to TRBJ1-2, with unresolved D. Germline lookup yields CDR1 SGDLS and CDR2 YYNGEE. The V end lost 4 bases, the J end lost 8 bases, and 24 bases lay between the germline ends. This CDR3 comprises 16 residues. The CDR3 protein is CASSYLKDLAHEGYTF. CDR3 bases: TGTGCCAGCAGCTACCTTAAGGACTTAGCACATGAGGGCTACACCTTC.

The V gene is TRBV5-8, the J gene TRBJ2-6; D not resolved. The CDR3 spans 13 residues. Germline assignment: CDR1 SGHTS and CDR2 YDEGEE. Trimming removed 2 bases from V and 0 bases from J, with 0 bases in between. For the CDR3, the DNA is TGTGCCAGCAGCTTCTCTGGGGCCAACGTCCTGACTTTC. Protein: CASSFSGANVLTF.

This chain links TRBV18 with TRBJ1-4; 10 positions agree with TRBD1. CDR1 is KGHSH, CDR2 LQKENI, per germline. The CDR3 is made up of 16 amino acids. The J segment lost 5 bases and the V segment lost 0 bases, leaving 3 bases of the junction unmatched. The CDR3: CASSPPEGQGNEKLFF. The CDR3 bases are TGTGCCAGCTCACCACCCGAGGGACAGGGGAATGAAAAACTGTTTTTT.

The V gene is TRBV9, the J gene TRBJ1-5, with D unclear. The CDR3 sequence is 13 residues long. CDR1 and CDR2 from the germline V gene are SGDLS and YYNGEE. V was pared by 0 bases and J by 4 bases, with 5 bases between. The DNA for the CDR3 is TGTGCCAGCAGCGTAGCCCTAAATCAGCCCCAGCATTTT. Its protein product is CASSVALNQPQHF.